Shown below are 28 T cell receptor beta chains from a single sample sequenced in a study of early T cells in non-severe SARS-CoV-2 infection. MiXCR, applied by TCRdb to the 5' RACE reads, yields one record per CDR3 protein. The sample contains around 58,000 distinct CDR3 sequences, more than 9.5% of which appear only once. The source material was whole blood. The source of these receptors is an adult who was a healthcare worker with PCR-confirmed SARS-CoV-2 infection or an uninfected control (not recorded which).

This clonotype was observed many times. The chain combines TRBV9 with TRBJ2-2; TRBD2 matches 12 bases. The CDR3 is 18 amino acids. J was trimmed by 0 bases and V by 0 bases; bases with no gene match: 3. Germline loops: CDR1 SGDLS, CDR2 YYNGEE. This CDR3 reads CASSVGLAGEANTGELFF. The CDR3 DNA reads TGTGCCAGCAGCGTAGGACTAGCGGGGGAAGCGAACACCGGGGAGCTGTTTTTT. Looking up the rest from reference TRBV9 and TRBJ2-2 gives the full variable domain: DSGVTQTPKHLITATGQRVTLRCSPRSGDLSVYWYQQSLDQGLQFLIQYYNGEERAKGNILERFSAQQFPDLHSELNLSSLELGDSALYFCASSVGLAGEANTGELFFGEGSRLTVL.

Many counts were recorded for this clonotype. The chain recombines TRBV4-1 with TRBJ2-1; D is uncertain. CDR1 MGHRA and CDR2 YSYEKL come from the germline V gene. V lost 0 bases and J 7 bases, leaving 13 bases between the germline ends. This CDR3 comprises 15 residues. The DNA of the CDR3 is TGCGCCAGCAGCCAAGATCAAGGAGCTAAGAATGAGCAGTTCTTC. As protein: CASSQDQGAKNEQFF.

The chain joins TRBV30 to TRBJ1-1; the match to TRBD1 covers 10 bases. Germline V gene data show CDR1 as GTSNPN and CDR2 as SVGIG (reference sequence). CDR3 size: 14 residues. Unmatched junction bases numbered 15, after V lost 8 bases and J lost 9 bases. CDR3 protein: CAQTGGDILPQAFF. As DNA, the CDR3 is TGTGCCCAGACAGGGGGCGACATATTGCCCCAAGCTTTCTTT.

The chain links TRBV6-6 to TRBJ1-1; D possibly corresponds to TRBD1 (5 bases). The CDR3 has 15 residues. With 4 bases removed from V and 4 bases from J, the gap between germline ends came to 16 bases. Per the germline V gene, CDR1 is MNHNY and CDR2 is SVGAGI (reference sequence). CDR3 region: CASSSLGGGRTEAFF. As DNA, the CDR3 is TGTGCCAGCAGTTCCCTTGGGGGTGGGCGCACTGAAGCTTTCTTT.

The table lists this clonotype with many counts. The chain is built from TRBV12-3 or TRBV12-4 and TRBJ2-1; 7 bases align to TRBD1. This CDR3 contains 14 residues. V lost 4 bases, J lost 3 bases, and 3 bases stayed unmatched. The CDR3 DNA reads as TGTGCCAGCAGTTCTTCAGGGGGCTACAATGAGCAGTTCTTC. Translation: CASSSSGGYNEQFF.

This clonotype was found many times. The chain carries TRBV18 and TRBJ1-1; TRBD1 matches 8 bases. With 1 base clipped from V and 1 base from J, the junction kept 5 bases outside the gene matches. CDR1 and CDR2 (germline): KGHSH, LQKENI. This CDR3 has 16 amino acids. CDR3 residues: CASSPRPGGKNTEAFF. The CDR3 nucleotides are TGTGCCAGCTCACCACGCCCAGGGGGCAAGAACACTGAAGCTTTCTTT.

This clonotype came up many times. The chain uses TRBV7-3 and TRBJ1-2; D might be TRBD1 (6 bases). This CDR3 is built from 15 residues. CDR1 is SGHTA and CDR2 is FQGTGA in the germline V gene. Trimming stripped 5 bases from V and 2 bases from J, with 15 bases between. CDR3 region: CASSPFSGGNYGYTF. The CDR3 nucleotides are TGTGCCAGCAGCCCCTTTTCTGGGGGCAACTATGGCTACACCTTC.

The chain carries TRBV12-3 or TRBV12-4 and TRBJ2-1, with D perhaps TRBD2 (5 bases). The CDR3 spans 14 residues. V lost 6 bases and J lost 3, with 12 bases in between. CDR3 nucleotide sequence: TGTGCCAGCAGGATCTCACTAGTCTACAATGAGCAGTTCTTC. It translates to CASRISLVYNEQFF.

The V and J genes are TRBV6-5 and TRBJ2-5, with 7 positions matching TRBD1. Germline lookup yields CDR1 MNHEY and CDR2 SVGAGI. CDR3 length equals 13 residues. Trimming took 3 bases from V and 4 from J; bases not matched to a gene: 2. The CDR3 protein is CASSYPGGETQYF. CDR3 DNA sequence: TGTGCCAGCAGTTATCCAGGGGGAGAGACCCAGTACTTC.

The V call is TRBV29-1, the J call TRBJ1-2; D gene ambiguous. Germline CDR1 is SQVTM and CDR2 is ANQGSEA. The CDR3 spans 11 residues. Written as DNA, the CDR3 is TGCATCTCCAAGGAGACCAACGGCTACACCTTC. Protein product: CISKETNGYTF.

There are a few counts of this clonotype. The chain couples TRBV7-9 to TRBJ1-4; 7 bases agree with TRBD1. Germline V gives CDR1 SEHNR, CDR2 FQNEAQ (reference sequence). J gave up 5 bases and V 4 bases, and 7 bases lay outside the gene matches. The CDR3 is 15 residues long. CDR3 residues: CASSSDREANEKLFF. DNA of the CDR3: TGTGCCAGCAGCTCCGACAGGGAAGCCAATGAAAAACTGTTTTTT.

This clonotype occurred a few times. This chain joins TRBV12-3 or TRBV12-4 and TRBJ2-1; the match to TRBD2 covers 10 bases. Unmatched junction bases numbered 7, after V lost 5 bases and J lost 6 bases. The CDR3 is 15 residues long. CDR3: CASSQSGGAANEQFF. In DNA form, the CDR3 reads TGTGCCAGCAGTCAAAGCGGGGGGGCCGCCAATGAGCAGTTCTTC.

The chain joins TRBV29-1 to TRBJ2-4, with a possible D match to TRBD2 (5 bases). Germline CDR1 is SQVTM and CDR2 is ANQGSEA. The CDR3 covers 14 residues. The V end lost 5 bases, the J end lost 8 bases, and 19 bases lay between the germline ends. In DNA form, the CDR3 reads TGCAGCGTTCAAACCCATCCGGGATTGGACATTCAGTACTTC. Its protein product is CSVQTHPGLDIQYF. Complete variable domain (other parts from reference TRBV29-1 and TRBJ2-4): SAVISQKPSRDICQRGTSLTIQCQVDSQVTMMFWYRQQPGQSLTLIATANQGSEATYESGFVIDKFPISRPNLTFSTLTVSNMSPEDSSIYLCSVQTHPGLDIQYFGAGTRLSVL.

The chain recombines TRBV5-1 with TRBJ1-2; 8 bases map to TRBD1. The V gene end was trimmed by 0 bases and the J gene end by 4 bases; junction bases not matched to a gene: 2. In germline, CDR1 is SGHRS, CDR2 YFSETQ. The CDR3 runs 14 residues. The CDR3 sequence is CASSLEGQGYGYTF. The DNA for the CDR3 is TGCGCCAGCAGCTTGGAAGGACAGGGCTATGGCTACACCTTC.

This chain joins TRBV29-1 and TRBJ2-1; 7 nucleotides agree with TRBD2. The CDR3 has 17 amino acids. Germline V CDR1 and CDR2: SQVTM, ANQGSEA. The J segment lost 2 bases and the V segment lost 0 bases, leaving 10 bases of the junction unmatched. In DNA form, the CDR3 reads TGCAGCGTTGAAGATCCACACTCAGCGGGGACCTACAATGAGCAGTTCTTC. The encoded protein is CSVEDPHSAGTYNEQFF.

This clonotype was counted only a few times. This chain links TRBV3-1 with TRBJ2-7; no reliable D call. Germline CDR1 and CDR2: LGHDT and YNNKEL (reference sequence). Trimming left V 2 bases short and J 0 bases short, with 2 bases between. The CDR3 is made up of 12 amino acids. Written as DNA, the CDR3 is TGTGCCAGCAGCCAAATCTCCTACGAGCAGTACTTC. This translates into CASSQISYEQYF.

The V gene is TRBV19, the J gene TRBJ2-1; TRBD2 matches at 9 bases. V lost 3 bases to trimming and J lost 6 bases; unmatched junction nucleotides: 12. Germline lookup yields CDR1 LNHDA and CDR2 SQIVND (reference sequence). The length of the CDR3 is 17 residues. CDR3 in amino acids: CASSMGKTSGALNEQFF. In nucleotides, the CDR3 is TGTGCCAGTAGTATGGGTAAGACTAGCGGAGCCCTCAATGAGCAGTTCTTC.

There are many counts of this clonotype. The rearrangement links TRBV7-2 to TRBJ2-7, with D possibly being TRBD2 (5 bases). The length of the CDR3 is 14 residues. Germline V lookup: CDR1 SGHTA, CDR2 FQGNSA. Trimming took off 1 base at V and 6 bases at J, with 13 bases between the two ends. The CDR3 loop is CASSLGVGEGEQYF. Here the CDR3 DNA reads TGTGCCAGCAGCTTAGGGGTCGGTGAGGGCGAGCAGTACTTC.

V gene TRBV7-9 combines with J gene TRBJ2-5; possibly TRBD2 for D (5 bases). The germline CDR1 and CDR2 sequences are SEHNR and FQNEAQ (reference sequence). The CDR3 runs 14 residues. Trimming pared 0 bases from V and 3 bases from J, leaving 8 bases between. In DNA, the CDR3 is TGTGCCAGCAGCTTAGCATCGGGGAAAGAGACCCAGTACTTC. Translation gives CASSLASGKETQYF.

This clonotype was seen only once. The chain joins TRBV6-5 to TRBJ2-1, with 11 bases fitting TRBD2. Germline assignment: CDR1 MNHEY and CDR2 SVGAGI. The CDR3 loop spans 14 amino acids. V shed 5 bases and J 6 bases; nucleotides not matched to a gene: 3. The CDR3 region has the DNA TGTGCCAGCAGTCCTAGCGGGAGGTCCAATGAGCAGTTCTTC. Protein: CASSPSGRSNEQFF.

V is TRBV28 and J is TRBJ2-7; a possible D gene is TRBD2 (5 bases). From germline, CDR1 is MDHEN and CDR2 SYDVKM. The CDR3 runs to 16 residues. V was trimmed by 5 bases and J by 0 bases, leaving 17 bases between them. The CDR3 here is CASSAGLRASSYEQYF. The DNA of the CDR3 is TGTGCCAGCAGTGCCGGACTGAGGGCAAGCTCCTACGAGCAGTACTTC.

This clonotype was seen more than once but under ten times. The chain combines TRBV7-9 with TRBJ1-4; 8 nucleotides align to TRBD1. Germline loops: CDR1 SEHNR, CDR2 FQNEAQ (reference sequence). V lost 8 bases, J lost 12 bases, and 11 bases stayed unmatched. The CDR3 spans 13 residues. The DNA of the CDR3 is TGTGCCAGCGACCCAAACCGGACAGGGCAACTGTTTTTT. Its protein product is CASDPNRTGQLFF.

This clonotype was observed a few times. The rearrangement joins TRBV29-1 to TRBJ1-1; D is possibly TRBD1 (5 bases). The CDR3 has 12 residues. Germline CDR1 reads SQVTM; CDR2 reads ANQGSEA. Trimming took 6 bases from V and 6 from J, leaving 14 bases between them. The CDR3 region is CSVARGGAEAFF. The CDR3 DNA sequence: TGCAGCGTCGCTAGGGGTGGGGCTGAAGCTTTCTTT. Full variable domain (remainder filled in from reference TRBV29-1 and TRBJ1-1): SAVISQKPSRDICQRGTSLTIQCQVDSQVTMMFWYRQQPGQSLTLIATANQGSEATYESGFVIDKFPISRPNLTFSTLTVSNMSPEDSSIYLCSVARGGAEAFFGQGTRLTVV.

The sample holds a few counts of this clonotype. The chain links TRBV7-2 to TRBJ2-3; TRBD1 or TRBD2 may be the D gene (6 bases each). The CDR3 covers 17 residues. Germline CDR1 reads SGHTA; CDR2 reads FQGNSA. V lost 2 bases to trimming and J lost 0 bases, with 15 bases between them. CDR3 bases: TGTGCCAGCAGCTTAAGGGGGAGGACGGCTAGCACAGATACGCAGTATTTT. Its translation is CASSLRGRTASTDTQYF.

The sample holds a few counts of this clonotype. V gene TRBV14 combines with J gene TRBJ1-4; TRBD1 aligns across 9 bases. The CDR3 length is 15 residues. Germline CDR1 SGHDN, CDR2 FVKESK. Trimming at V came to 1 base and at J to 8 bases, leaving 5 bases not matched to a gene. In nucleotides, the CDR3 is TGTGCCAGCAGCCAAGTAACAGGGGGCTGGGAAAAACTGTTTTTT. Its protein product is CASSQVTGGWEKLFF.

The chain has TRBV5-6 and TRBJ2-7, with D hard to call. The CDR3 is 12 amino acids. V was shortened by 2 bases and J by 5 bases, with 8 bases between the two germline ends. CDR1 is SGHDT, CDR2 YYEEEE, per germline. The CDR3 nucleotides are TGTGCCAGCAGCTTCCCAGCCCACGAGCAGTACTTC. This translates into CASSFPAHEQYF. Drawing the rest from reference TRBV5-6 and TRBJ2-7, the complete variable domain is DAGVTQSPTHLIKTRGQQVTLRCSPKSGHDTVSWYQQALGQGPQFIFQYYEEEERQRGNFPDRFSGHQFPNYSSELNVNALLLGDSALYLCASSFPAHEQYFGPGTRLTVT.

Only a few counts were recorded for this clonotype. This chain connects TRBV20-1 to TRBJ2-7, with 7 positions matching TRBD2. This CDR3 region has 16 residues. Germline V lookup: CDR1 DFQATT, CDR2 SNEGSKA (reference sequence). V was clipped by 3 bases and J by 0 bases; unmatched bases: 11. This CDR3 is CSASATLAASSYEQYF. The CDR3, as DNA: TGCAGTGCTAGCGCAACTCTAGCGGCAAGCTCCTACGAGCAGTACTTC.

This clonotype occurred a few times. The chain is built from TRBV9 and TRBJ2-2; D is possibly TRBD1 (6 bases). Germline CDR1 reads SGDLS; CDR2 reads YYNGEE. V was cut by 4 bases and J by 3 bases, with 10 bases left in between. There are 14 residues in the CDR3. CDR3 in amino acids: CASSPGQYTGELFF. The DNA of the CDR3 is TGTGCCAGCAGCCCAGGACAGTACACCGGGGAGCTGTTTTTT.